One and the same sample provided the 20 T cell receptor beta chains below, sequenced in a study of T cells after yellow fever vaccination. TCRdb used MiXCR to reprocess the 5' RACE reads, holding one entry per CDR3 protein. The table lists under 550,000 distinct CDR3 sequences, 21% of them singletons. The sequencing used PBMCs, collected approximately 22 days after the first yellow fever vaccination. These receptors all come from a man aged 18 to 30 who received the YFV17D yellow fever vaccine.

The CDR3 region is CASSRETSANYNEQFF. CDR3 nucleotide sequence: TGTGCCAGCAGCCGAGAGACTAGCGCGAATTACAATGAGCAGTTCTTC. The chain has TRBV7-2 and TRBJ2-1; TRBD2 matches 8 bases. This CDR3 comprises 16 residues. The V gene end was trimmed by 5 bases and the J gene end by 4 bases; junction bases not matched to a gene: 10. CDR1 and CDR2 (germline): SGHTA, FQGNSA.

V gene TRBV19 combines with J gene TRBJ2-5; possibly TRBD1 or TRBD2 for D (5 bases each). The CDR3 runs to 15 residues. From germline, CDR1 is LNHDA and CDR2 SQIVND (reference sequence). CDR3 DNA sequence: TGTGTCGCTCGCAGGGACCGTAATACCCGGGAGACCCAGTACTTC. It encodes CVARRDRNTRETQYF. The variable domain in full, completed from reference TRBV19 and TRBJ2-5, reads DGGITQSPKYLFRKEGQNVTLSCEQNLNHDAMYWYRQDPGQGLRLIYYSQIVNDFQKGDIAEGYSVSREKKESFPLTVTSAQKNPTAFYLCVARRDRNTRETQYFGPGTRLLVL.

This chain uses TRBV5-1 with TRBJ2-2; the D is unclear. Looked up from germline, CDR1 is SGHRS and CDR2 is YFSETQ. The CDR3 consists of 16 residues. Trimming pared 4 bases from V and 0 bases from J, leaving 13 bases between. CDR3 region: CASSPIGPPNTGELFF. For the CDR3, the DNA is TGCGCCAGCAGCCCCATCGGGCCACCGAACACCGGGGAGCTGTTTTTT. Variable domain in full (rest from reference TRBV5-1 and TRBJ2-2): KAGVTQTPRYLIKTRGQQVTLSCSPISGHRSVSWYQQTPGQGLQFLFEYFSETQRNKGNFPGRFSGRQFSNSRSEMNVSTLELGDSALYLCASSPIGPPNTGELFFGEGSRLTVL.

The chain joins TRBV7-8 to TRBJ2-5; D is ambiguous. The CDR3 sequence is 15 residues long. With 0 bases removed from V and 2 bases from J, the gap between germline ends came to 10 bases. Germline assignment: CDR1 SGHVS and CDR2 FQNEAQ. In DNA, the CDR3 is TGTGCCAGCAGCTTAGCGATCGCCTCGCAAGAGACCCAGTACTTC. It encodes CASSLAIASQETQYF. Complete variable domain (other parts from reference TRBV7-8 and TRBJ2-5): GAGVSQSPRYKVAKRGQDVALRCDPISGHVSLFWYQQALGQGPEFLTYFQNEAQLDKSGLPSDRFFAERPEGSVSTLKIQRTQQEDSAVYLCASSLAIASQETQYFGPGTRLLVL.

This sequence joins TRBV5-1 and TRBJ2-7; D possibly matches TRBD1 or TRBD2 (6 bases each). The CDR3 extends over 14 amino acids. Trimming stripped 1 base from V and 2 bases from J, with 10 bases between. Per germline, CDR1 SGHRS and CDR2 YFSETQ. CDR3 in DNA: TGCGCCAGCAGCTTGAGGGGGGACGCCTACGAGCAGTACGTC. Its protein is CASSLRGDAYEQYV.

This clonotype showed up many times. The rearrangement joins TRBV5-1 to TRBJ2-3; D is perhaps TRBD2 (7 bases). V dropped 5 bases and J dropped 5 bases, with 18 bases sitting between them. The CDR3 loop spans 15 amino acids. CDR1 is SGHRS and CDR2 is YFSETQ in the germline V gene. The CDR3 DNA reads TGCGCCAGCAGTTTCGTGGGGGGGCGGCAAGATACGCAGTATTTT. Protein sequence: CASSFVGGRQDTQYF.

J is TRBJ1-2 and V is TRBV2, with D perhaps TRBD1 (5 bases). V was shortened by 6 bases and J by 5 bases, with 13 bases between the two germline ends. The CDR3 loop spans 13 amino acids. Germline V gives CDR1 SNHLY, CDR2 FYNNEI. As DNA, the CDR3 is TGTGCCAGCAGCGCGGGGGACCCTTATGGCTACACCTTC. Amino acids: CASSAGDPYGYTF.

This clonotype was recorded a few times. CDR3 loop: CASSPSGGQRGELFF. Written as DNA, the CDR3 is TGTGCCAGCAGCCCATCCGGGGGGCAGCGCGGGGAGCTGTTTTTT. The V call is TRBV9, the J call TRBJ2-2; a possible D gene is TRBD2 (7 bases). V lost 4 bases and J lost 7, with 17 bases in between. Looked up from germline, CDR1 is SGDLS and CDR2 is YYNGEE. The CDR3 extends over 15 amino acids.

V is TRBV18 and J is TRBJ2-7; no reliable D call. With 1 base removed from V and 5 bases from J, the gap between germline ends came to 3 bases. The CDR3 has 11 residues. Looked up from germline, CDR1 is KGHSH and CDR2 is LQKENI. CDR3 loop: CASSPQDEQYF. CDR3 coding DNA: TGTGCCAGCTCACCACAGGACGAGCAGTACTTC.

This chain uses TRBV6-5 with TRBJ2-2; D gene uncertain. This CDR3 region has 16 residues. Trimming removed 4 bases at V and 4 bases at J, with 16 bases between. CDR1 and CDR2 (germline): MNHEY, SVGAGI. CDR3 protein: CASSFHLRLVTGELFF. As DNA, the CDR3 is TGTGCCAGCAGTTTTCACCTACGTCTAGTCACCGGGGAGCTGTTTTTT.

This clonotype was counted a few times. The chain employs TRBV7-9 and TRBJ1-4; D may be TRBD1 (6 bases). Germline lookup yields CDR1 SEHNR and CDR2 FQNEAQ (reference sequence). The CDR3 length is 12 residues. Trimming shortened V by 8 bases and J by 10 bases, and 14 bases separated the two germline ends. CDR3 protein: CASRRGLRKLFF. The CDR3 DNA is TGTGCCAGCCGTAGGGGGTTGCGAAAACTGTTTTTT.

This sequence joins TRBV12-3 or TRBV12-4 and TRBJ2-3; 8 nucleotides line up with TRBD1. The CDR3 extends over 14 amino acids. The ends lost 7 bases at V and 5 bases at J; junction bases unmatched: 8. The DNA of the CDR3 is TGTGCCAGCAACCCCCCGACAGGGGTAGATACGCAGTATTTT. Protein: CASNPPTGVDTQYF.

The table lists this clonotype with many counts. The rearrangement links TRBV5-1 to TRBJ1-6; 8 bases line up with TRBD1. The junction had 2 bases not matched to a gene; V was cut back by 4 bases and J by 5 bases. CDR3 length: 14 amino acids. CDR1 SGHRS and CDR2 YFSETQ come from the germline V gene. The CDR3 region has the DNA TGCGCCAGCAGCGGACAGGGAAATAATTCACCCCTCCACTTT. Translated, it gives CASSGQGNNSPLHF.

V is TRBV11-2 and J is TRBJ1-1; 8 bases line up with TRBD1. The germline V gene encodes CDR1 SGHAT and CDR2 FQNNGV. J gave up 1 base and V 6 bases, and 7 bases lay outside the gene matches. The CDR3 extends over 15 amino acids. The chain's CDR3 is CASRLFGTGNTEAFF. The DNA for the CDR3 is TGTGCCAGCAGACTATTCGGGACAGGGAACACTGAAGCTTTCTTT.

This clonotype has more than one count but fewer than ten. This chain joins TRBV4-1 and TRBJ1-1, with 8 bases lining up with TRBD1. The CDR3 consists of 16 residues. J gave up 2 bases and V 2 bases, and 7 bases lay outside the gene matches. Germline V gene data show CDR1 as MGHRA and CDR2 as YSYEKL. The CDR3 sequence is CASSQTGTGFNTEAFF. CDR3 coding DNA: TGCGCCAGCAGCCAAACCGGGACAGGCTTTAACACTGAAGCTTTCTTT.

V usage is TRBV19 and J usage is TRBJ1-5, with D possibly matching TRBD1 (5 bases). Germline-derived CDR1 and CDR2 are LNHDA and SQIVND (reference sequence). The CDR3 totals 16 residues. Trimming pared 7 bases from V and 8 bases from J, leaving 24 bases between. The CDR3 DNA reads as TGTGCCAGTATCCCCCGGGGCAGGAGTCCTGGGGAGCCCCAGCATTTT. Encoded protein: CASIPRGRSPGEPQHF.

This clonotype turned up a few times. The chain links TRBV14 to TRBJ2-3; 8 positions agree with TRBD2. V gave up 4 bases and J gave up 5 bases; unmatched junction bases: 11. Looked up from germline, CDR1 is SGHDN and CDR2 is FVKESK. This CDR3 has 16 residues. CDR3 in DNA: TGTGCCAGCAGCCGCTCGCGGGGGGCCACCCGAGATACGCAGTATTTT. Amino acid sequence: CASSRSRGATRDTQYF.

This clonotype appeared a few times. The chain uses TRBV28 and TRBJ2-5, with D possibly being TRBD1 (7 bases). V was trimmed by 2 bases and J by 4 bases, leaving 14 bases between them. The germline CDR1 and CDR2 sequences are MDHEN and SYDVKM. The CDR3 contains 15 residues. CDR3 sequence reads: CASSLKEGAGETQYF. The CDR3 nucleotides are TGTGCCAGCAGTTTAAAGGAGGGGGCGGGAGAGACCCAGTACTTC.

This clonotype has only a few counts. The genes are TRBV1 and TRBJ2-5; TRBD2 was called by the table and not checked on the DNA. TRBV1 is noted as a pseudogene. The CDR3 is 14 amino acids. CDR3 region: CTSSQDQGGETQYF. The DNA of the CDR3 is TGCACCAGCAGCCAAGATCAAGGCGGGGAGACCCAGTACTTC.

At least ten counts were recorded for this clonotype. This chain joins TRBV11-2 and TRBJ2-3; TRBD2 agrees at 8 bases. The germline CDR1 and CDR2 sequences are SGHAT and FQNNGV. V shed 4 bases and J 5 bases; nucleotides not matched to a gene: 8. The CDR3 totals 15 residues. CDR3 sequence (DNA): TGTGCCAGCAGCTCTCTCGGGGGGGCCGGAGATACGCAGTATTTT. Protein product: CASSSLGGAGDTQYF.